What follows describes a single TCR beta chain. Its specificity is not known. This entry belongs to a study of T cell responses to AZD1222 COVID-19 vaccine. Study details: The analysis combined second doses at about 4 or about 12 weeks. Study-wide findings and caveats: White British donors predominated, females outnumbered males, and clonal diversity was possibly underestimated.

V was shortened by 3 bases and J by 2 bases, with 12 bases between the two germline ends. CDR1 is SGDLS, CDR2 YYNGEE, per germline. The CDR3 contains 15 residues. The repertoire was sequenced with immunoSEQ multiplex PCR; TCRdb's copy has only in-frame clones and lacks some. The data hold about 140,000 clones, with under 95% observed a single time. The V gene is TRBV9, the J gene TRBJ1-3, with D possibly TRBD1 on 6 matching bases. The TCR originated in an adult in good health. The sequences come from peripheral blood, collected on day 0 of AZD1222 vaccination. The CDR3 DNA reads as TGTGCCAGCAGCGCCGGGGACACCACTGGAAACACCATATATTTT. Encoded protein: CASSAGDTTGNTIYF.